This TCR beta chain was recorded in a study of blood T cell repertoires in COVID-19 (TCRdb year 2020). Context from the whole study: The collaborator samples originated in the United States, Italy and Spain and spanned the acute and convalescent phases of COVID-19. The prospective study material was composed of cDNA or gDNA derived from T cells, B-cell-depleted T cells, or PBMCs. The dataset comprised deeply sampled blood TCRbeta repertoires from subjects exposed to, actively infected with, or recovered from COVID-19. The repertoires were released in a freely available public database meant as a resource for research on the immune response to SARS-CoV-2. Samples came from the ongoing ImmuneRACE study (first 160 participants) plus 1,254 subjects from 6 global collaborators. A de-identified subject ID, COVID-19 status, age in years and sex were almost always included in the sample metadata. Where HLA class I and class II types were available, the types were taken from metadata supplied by the sample provider, not from assay-based typing. The paper as a whole reports these results and caveats: The quantity of clinical and demographic metadata differed by source and by participant and was supplied without curation.

Trimming costs V 0 bases and J 6 bases, and their ends lie 8 bases apart. The CDR1 and CDR2 encoded by the germline V gene are SQVTM and ANQGSEA. The CDR3 holds 12 amino acids from the cysteine to the phenylalanine. Kept here is only the CDR3 DNA, which spans 36 bases and is read in frame from base 1. TCRbeta CDR3 regions were amplified from genomic DNA using the immunoSEQ Assay, a bias-controlled multiplex PCR. The paper's processing steps were these. The number of nucleated cells in each sample was estimated by amplification of reference gene primers within the assay. To quantify the absolute abundance of each unique TCRbeta CDR3 rearrangement, sequence reads were collapsed and filtered. For each sample, productive Simpson clonality was calculated by taking the square root of Simpson's diversity index across productive rearrangements. TCRdb took this table from immuneACCESS and kept in-frame rearrangements with V and J called. Such tables lack part of the clones; where checked against another copy, unresolved V genes explain under half of the gap, and the rest is unexplained. V and J calls and clone size are given by that table; D and trimming were obtained from the DNA. The sample table records more than 65,000 clones; approximately 78% of these occur just once. The ten largest clones add up to about 9.8% of the sample.

Each collaborating institution followed its own protocols to collect whole blood in K2EDTA tubes. For TCRbeta analysis, collaborators shipped samples in one of three forms: frozen whole blood, isolated PBMCs, or DNA extracted from either of those sample types. This clone was observed a few times. Its antigen remains unidentified. No much larger clonotype is one base removed from it; base qualities were not supplied. The V gene is TRBV29-1 and the J gene is TRBJ1-2, with no confidently assigned D gene. Sequenced sample: peripheral blood. This TCR was sampled from a woman at least 80 years old with acute or convalescent COVID-19. This receptor has the CDR3 CSVEDRGNGYTF. The DNA sequence follows: TGCAGCGTTGAAGATCGGGGAAATGGCTACACCTTC.